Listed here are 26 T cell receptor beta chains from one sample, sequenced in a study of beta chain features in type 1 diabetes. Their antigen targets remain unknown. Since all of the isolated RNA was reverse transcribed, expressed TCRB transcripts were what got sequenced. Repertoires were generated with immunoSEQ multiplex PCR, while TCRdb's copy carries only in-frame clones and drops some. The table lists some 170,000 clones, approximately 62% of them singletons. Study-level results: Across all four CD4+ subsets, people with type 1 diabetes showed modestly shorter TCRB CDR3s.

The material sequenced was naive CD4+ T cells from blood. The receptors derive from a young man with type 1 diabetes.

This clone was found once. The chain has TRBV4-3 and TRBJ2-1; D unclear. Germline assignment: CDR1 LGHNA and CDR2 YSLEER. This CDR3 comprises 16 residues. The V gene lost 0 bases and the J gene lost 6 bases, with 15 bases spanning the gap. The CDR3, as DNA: TGCGCCAGCAGCCAAGATGTGCCGGGCGTCGGCAATGAGCAGTTCTTC. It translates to CASSQDVPGVGNEQFF.

CDR3 protein: CASSPLLAGMTYNEQFF. The CDR3 coding sequence is TGTGCCAGCTCACCTTTACTAGCGGGGATGACCTACAATGAGCAGTTCTTC. This chain links TRBV18 with TRBJ2-1; 10 nucleotides match TRBD2. There are 17 residues in the CDR3. Germline-derived CDR1 and CDR2 are KGHSH and LQKENI. Germline trimming cut 3 bases from V and 2 bases from J; bases unmatched to any gene: 7.

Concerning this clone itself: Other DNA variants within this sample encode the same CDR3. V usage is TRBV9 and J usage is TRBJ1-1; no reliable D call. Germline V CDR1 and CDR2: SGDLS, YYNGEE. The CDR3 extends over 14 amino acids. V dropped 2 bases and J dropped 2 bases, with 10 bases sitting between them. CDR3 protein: CASSVVSGNTEAFF. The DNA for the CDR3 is TGTGCCAGCAGCGTTGTGTCAGGCAACACTGAAGCTTTCTTT.

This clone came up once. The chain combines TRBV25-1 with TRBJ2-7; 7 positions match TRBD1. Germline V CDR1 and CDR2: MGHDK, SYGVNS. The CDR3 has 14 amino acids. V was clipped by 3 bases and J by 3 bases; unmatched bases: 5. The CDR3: CASSEPGTVYEQYF. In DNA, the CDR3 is TGTGCCAGCAGTGAGCCCGGGACAGTCTACGAGCAGTACTTC.

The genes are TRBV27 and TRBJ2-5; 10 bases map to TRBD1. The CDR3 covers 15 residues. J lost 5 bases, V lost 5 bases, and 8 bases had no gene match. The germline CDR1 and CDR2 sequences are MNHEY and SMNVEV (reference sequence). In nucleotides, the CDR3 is TGTGCCAGCAGTCCACGGGACAGGGGTGCGGAGACCCAGTACTTC. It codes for CASSPRDRGAETQYF.

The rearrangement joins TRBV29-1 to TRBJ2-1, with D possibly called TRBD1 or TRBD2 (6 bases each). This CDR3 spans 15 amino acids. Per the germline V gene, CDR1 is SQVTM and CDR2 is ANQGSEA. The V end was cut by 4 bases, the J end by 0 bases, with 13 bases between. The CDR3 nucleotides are TGCAGCGTTGTTGGGGGGCCACGCTCCTACAATGAGCAGTTCTTC. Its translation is CSVVGGPRSYNEQFF.

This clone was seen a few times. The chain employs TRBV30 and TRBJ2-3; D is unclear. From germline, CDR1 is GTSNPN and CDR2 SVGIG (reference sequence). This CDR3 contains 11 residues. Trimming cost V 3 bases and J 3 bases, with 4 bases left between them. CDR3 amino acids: CAWRATDTQYF. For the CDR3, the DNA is TGTGCCTGGAGGGCAACAGATACGCAGTATTTT. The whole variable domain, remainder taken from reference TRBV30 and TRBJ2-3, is SQTIHQWPATLVQPVGSPLSLECTVEGTSNPNLYWYRQAAGRGLQLLFYSVGIGQISSEVPQNLSASRPQDRQFILSSKKLLLSDSGFYLCAWRATDTQYFGPGTRLTVL.

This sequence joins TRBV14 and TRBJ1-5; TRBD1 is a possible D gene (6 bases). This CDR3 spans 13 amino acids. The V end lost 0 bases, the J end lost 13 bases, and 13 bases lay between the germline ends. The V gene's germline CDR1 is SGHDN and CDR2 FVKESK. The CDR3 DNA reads TGTGCCAGCAGCCAAGATCCCACAGGGCGTCAGCATTTT. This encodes CASSQDPTGRQHF.

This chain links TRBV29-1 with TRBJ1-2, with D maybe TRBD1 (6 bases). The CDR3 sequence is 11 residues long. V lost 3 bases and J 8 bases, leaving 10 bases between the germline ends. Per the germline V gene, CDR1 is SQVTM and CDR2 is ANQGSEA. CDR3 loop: CSVDRGRGYTF. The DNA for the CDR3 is TGCAGCGTTGACAGGGGACGGGGCTACACCTTC.

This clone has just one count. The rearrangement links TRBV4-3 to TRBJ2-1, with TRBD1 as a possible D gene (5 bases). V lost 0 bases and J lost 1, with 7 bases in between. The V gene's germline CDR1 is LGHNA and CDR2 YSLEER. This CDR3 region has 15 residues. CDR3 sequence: CASSQEQGSYNEQFF. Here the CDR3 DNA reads TGCGCCAGCAGCCAAGAGCAGGGTTCCTACAATGAGCAGTTCTTC.

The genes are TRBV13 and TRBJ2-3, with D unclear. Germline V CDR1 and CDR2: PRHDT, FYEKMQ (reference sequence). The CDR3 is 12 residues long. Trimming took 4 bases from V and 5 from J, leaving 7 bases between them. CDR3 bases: TGTGCCAGCAGCTCCCTTGGAGATACGCAGTATTTT. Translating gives CASSSLGDTQYF. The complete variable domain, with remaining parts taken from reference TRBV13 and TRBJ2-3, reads AAGVIQSPRHLIKEKRETATLKCYPIPRHDTVYWYQQGPGQDPQFLISFYEKMQSDKGSIPDRFSAQQFSDYHSELNMSSLELGDSALYFCASSSLGDTQYFGPGTRLTVL.

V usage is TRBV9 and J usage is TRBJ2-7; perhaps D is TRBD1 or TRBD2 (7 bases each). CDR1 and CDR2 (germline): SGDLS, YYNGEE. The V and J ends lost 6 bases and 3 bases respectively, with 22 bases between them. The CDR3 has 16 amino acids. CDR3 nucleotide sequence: TGTGCCAGCAACCCTCATGGAACAGGGGAGGGCTACGAGCAGTACTTC. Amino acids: CASNPHGTGEGYEQYF.

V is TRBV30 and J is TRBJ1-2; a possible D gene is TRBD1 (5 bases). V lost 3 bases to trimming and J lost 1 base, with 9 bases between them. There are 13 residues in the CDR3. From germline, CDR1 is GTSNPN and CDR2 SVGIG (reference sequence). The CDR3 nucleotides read TGTGCCTGGAGGCAGGGCGTTAACTATGGCTACACCTTC. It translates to CAWRQGVNYGYTF.

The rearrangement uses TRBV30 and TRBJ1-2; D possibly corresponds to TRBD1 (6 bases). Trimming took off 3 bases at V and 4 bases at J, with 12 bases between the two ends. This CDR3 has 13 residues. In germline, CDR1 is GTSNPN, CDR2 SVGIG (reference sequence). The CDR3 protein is CAWSPGQSYGYTF. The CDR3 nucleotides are TGTGCCTGGAGCCCCGGACAGTCCTATGGCTACACCTTC.

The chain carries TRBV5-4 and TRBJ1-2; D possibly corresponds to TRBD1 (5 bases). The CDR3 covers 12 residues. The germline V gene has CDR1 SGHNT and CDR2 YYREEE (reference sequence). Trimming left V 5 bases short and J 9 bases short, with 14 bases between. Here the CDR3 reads CASRANQDSYTF. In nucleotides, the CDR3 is TGTGCCAGCAGGGCAAACCAGGACAGCTACACCTTC.

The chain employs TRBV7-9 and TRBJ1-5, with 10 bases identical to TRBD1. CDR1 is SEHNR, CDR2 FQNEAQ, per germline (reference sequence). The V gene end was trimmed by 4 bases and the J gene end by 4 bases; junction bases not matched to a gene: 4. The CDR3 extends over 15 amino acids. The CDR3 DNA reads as TGTGCCAGCAGCTCGACAGGGGGCTGGAATCAGCCCCAGCATTTT. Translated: CASSSTGGWNQPQHF.

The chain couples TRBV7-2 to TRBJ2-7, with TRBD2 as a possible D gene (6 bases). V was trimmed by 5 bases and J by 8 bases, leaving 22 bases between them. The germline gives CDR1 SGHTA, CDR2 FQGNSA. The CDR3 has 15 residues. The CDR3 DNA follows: TGTGCCAGCAGCCGCGAGGGACTCCCCGGGAAGCAGCAGTACTTC. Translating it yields CASSREGLPGKQQYF.

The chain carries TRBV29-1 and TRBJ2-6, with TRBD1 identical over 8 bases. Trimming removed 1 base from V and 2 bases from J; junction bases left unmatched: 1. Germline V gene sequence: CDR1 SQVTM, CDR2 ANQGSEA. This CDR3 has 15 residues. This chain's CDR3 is CSVEGQGTGANVLTF. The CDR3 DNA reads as TGCAGCGTTGAAGGACAGGGGACTGGGGCCAACGTCCTGACTTTC.

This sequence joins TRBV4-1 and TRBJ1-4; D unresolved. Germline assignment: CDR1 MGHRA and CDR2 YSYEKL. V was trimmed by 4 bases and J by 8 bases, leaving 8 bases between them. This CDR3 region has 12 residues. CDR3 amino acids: CASSLAAEKLFF. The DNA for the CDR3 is TGCGCCAGCAGCCTCGCGGCAGAAAAACTGTTTTTT.

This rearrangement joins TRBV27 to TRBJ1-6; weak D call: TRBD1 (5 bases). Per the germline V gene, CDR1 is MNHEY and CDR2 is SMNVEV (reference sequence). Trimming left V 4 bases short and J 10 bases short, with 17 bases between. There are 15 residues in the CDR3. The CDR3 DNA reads TGTGCCAGCAGTTCGCCGGAAAGGGGTGTATCACCCCTCCACTTT. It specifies CASSSPERGVSPLHF.

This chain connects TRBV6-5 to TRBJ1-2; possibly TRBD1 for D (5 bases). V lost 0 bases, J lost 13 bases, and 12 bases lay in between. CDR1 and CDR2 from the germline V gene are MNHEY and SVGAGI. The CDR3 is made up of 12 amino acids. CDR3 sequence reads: CASSYSSGRVTF. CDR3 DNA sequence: TGTGCCAGCAGTTACTCATCAGGGAGGGTCACCTTC.

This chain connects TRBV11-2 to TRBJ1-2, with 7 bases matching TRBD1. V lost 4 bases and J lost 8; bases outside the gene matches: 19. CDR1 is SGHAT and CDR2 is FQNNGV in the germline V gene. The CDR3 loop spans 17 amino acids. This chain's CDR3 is CASSSQTEGQAREGYTF. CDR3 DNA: TGTGCCAGCAGCTCTCAGACCGAAGGACAGGCTCGGGAGGGCTACACCTTC.

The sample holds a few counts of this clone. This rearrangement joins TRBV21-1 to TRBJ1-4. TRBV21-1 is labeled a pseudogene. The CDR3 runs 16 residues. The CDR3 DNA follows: TGTGCCAGCAGCCCCCCCTCTCTGGGAGGGCGTGAAAAACTGTTTTTT. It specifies CASSPPSLGGREKLFF.

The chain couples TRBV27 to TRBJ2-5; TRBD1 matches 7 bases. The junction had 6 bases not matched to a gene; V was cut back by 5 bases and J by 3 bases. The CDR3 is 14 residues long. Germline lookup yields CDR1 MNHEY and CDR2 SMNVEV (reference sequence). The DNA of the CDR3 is TGTGCCAGCAGTCTCGACAGGGCCGAAGAGACCCAGTACTTC. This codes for CASSLDRAEETQYF.

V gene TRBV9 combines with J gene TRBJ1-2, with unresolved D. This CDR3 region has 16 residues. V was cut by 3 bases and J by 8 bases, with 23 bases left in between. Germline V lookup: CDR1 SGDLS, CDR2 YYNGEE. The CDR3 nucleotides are TGTGCCAGCAGCGGCCCGCCTAAGACGGCTCGAGAGGGCTACACCTTC. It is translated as CASSGPPKTAREGYTF.

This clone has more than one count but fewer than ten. CDR3 coding DNA: TGTGCCTGTGGAAAAGGGGCAAGGGAAAAACTGTTTTTT. This translates into CACGKGAREKLFF. The chain is built from TRBV30 and TRBJ1-4; TRBD1 is a possible D gene (5 bases). This CDR3 contains 13 residues. Trimming removed 6 bases at V and 8 bases at J, with 16 bases between. Per the germline V gene, CDR1 is GTSNPN and CDR2 is SVGIG (reference sequence).